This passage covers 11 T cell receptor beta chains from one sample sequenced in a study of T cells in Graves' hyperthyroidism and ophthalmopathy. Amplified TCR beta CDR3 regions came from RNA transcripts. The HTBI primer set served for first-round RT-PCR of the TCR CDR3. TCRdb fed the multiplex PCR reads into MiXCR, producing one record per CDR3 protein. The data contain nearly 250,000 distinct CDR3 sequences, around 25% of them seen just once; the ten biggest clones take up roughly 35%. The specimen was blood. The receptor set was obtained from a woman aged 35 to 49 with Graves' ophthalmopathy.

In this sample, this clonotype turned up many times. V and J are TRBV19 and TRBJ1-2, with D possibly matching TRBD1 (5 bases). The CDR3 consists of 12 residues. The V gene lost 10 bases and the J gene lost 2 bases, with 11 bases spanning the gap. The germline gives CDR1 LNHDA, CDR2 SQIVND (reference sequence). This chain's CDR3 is CATHRGNYGYTF. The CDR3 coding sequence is TGTGCCACCCACCGGGGGAACTATGGCTACACCTTC.

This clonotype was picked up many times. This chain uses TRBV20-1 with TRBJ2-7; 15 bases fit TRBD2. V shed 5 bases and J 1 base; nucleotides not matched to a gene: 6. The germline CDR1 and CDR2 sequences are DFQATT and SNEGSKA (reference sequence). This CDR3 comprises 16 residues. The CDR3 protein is CSAAGTSGGISYEQYF. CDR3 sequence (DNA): TGCAGTGCTGCCGGGACTAGCGGGGGGATATCCTACGAGCAGTACTTC.

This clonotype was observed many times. The CDR3 DNA reads TGTGCCAGCAGTTTTACCTTTTCCCTCCGGACAGATCCCTACGAGCAGTACTTC. This encodes CASSFTFSLRTDPYEQYF. The chain employs TRBV28 and TRBJ2-7; a weak D match, TRBD1 (6 bases). Trimming removed 3 bases at V and 2 bases at J, with 23 bases between. Germline V gives CDR1 MDHEN, CDR2 SYDVKM. The CDR3 length is 18 residues.

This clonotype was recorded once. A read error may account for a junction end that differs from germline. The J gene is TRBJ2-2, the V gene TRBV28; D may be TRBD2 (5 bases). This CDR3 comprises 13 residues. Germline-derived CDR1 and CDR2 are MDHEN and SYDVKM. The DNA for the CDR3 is TGTGCCAGCAGTTTATTAGCTTCCGGGGAGCTGGTTTTT. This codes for CASSLLASGELVF.

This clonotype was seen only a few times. The CDR3 DNA follows: TGTGCCAGCAGTTTAAGGGTTAGCGGGAGCTCTGCCTACGAGCAGTACTTC. Amino acids: CASSLRVSGSSAYEQYF. This rearrangement joins TRBV12-3 or TRBV12-4 to TRBJ2-7; 9 positions match TRBD2. This CDR3 has 17 amino acids. Trimming took 2 bases from V and 2 from J; bases not matched to a gene: 10.

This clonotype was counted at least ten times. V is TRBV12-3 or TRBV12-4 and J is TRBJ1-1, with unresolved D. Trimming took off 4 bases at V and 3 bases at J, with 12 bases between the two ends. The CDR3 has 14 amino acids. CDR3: CASSYQLFYTEAFF. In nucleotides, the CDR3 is TGTGCCAGCAGTTACCAACTCTTTTACACTGAAGCTTTCTTT.

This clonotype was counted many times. The CDR3 sequence is CSVEELLGGVPEAFF. The CDR3 DNA follows: TGCAGCGTTGAAGAACTCCTGGGCGGCGTACCTGAAGCTTTCTTT. V usage is TRBV29-1 and J usage is TRBJ1-1; D ambiguous. The CDR3 contains 15 residues. The germline V gene encodes CDR1 SQVTM and CDR2 ANQGSEA. Trimming cost V 0 bases and J 6 bases, with 17 bases left between them.

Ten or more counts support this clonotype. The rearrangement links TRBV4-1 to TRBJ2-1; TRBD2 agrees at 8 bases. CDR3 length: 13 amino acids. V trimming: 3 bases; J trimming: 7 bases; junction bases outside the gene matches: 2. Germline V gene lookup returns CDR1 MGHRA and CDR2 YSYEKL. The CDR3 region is CASSHSSGNEQFF. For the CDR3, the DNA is TGCGCCAGCAGCCACTCTAGCGGGAATGAGCAGTTCTTC.

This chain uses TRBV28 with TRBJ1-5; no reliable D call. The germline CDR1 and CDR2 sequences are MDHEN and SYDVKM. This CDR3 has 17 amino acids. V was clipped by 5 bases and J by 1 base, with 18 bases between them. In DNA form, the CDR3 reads TGTGCCAGCAGTCCTGCGCCCCGGTTTTCGAGCAATCAGCCCCAGCATTTT. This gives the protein CASSPAPRFSSNQPQHF.

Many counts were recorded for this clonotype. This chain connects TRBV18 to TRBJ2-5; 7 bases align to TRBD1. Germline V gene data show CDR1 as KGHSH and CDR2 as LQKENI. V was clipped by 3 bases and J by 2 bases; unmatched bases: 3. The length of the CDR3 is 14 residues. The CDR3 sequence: CASSPGQIQETQYF. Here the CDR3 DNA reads TGTGCCAGCTCACCGGGACAGATTCAAGAGACCCAGTACTTC.

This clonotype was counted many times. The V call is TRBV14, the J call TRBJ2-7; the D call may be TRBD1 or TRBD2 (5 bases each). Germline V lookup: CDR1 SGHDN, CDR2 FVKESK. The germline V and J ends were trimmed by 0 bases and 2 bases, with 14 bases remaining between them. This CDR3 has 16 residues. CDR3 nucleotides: TGTGCCAGCAGCCAAGATGTCGGGACCTTACCCTACGAGCAGTACTTC. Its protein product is CASSQDVGTLPYEQYF.